Listed here are 4 T cell receptor beta chains from one sample, sequenced in a study of blood T cell repertoires in COVID-19. This table comes from immunoSEQ multiplex PCR, and its TCRdb copy is limited to in-frame clones, with some not included. The sample includes some 350,000 clones, around nine tenths of them seen just once. The sequenced sample was peripheral blood. The receptors were gathered from a woman aged 18 to 35 who had recovered from COVID-19.

The rearrangement links TRBV14 to TRBJ1-1; 9 bases fit TRBD1. Per the germline V gene, CDR1 is SGHDN and CDR2 is FVKESK. The CDR3 is 16 amino acids. The ends lost 1 base at V and 0 bases at J; junction bases unmatched: 3. CDR3 loop: CASSQGRDRVNTEAFF. CDR3 in DNA: TGTGCCAGCAGCCAAGGACGGGACAGGGTGAACACTGAAGCTTTCTTT.

CDR3 protein: CASSLRTHGELFF. The CDR3 DNA reads as TGTGCCAGCAGCTTAAGGACACACGGGGAGCTGTTTTTT. The V gene is TRBV7-8, the J gene TRBJ2-2; weak D call: TRBD1 (5 bases). Trimming took 2 bases from V and 7 from J, leaving 8 bases between them. The CDR3 runs to 13 residues. CDR1 is SGHVS and CDR2 is FQNEAQ in the germline V gene.

V and J are TRBV10-3 and TRBJ2-1, with D tentatively TRBD2 (5 bases). Germline loops: CDR1 ENHRY, CDR2 SYGVKD. The V end was cut by 2 bases, the J end by 7 bases, with 9 bases between. This CDR3 has 13 amino acids. In DNA form, the CDR3 reads TGTGCCATCAGTGAGCGGGGAATGAATGAGCAGTTCTTC. Amino acid sequence: CAISERGMNEQFF.

This chain uses TRBV10-3 with TRBJ2-1; the match to TRBD2 covers 10 bases. The V gene's germline CDR1 is ENHRY and CDR2 SYGVKD. Germline trimming cut 4 bases from V and 5 bases from J; bases unmatched to any gene: 5. The CDR3 has 15 amino acids. CDR3 sequence (DNA): TGTGCCATCAGTGGAGGACTAGCGGCAGACAATGAGCAGTTCTTC. Its protein product is CAISGGLAADNEQFF.